This T cell receptor (beta chain) was identified during a study of CD8 T cells in Susac syndrome. RNA, at about 0.45 to 1 ug, was reverse transcribed with random hexamers. Multiplex immunoSEQ PCR targeted 54 Vbeta and 13 Jbeta TCR beta segments. TCRdb independently ran MiXCR on the immunoSEQ multiplex PCR reads; one entry per CDR3 protein. The sample yields approximately 150,000 distinct CDR3 sequences, roughly 80% seen once. Sequencing of TCR beta, carried out with a high-throughput approach, was applied to CD8+ and CD4+ T cells from the blood. TEMRA cells were FACS-enriched, while CD8+ and CD4+ T cells were negatively isolated. This CDR3 contains 15 residues. V lost 3 bases and J 5 bases, leaving 14 bases between the germline ends. Study results and caveats: A relatively small number of individuals underwent TCR sequencing and HLA analysis.

This clonotype was detected once. Antigen: not known. The source of this sequence is a human donor with multiple sclerosis. Sample: CD8+ T cells from PBMCs. This chain connects TRBV12-3 or TRBV12-4 to TRBJ2-1; perhaps TRBD1 as D (7 bases). CDR3 sequence: CASSLQGGQDNEQFF. CDR3 bases: TGTGCCAGCAGTTTGCAGGGGGGTCAGGACAATGAGCAGTTCTTC.